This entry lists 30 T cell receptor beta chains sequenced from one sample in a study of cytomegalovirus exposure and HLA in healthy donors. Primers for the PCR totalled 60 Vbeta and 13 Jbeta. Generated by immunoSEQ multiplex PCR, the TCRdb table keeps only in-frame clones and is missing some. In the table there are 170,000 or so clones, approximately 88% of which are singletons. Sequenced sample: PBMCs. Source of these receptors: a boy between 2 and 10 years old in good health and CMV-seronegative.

The CDR3 nucleotides read TGTGCCAGCAGTTATCCCTGGAGGGCTCAGCCCCAGCATTTT. The encoded protein is CASSYPWRAQPQHF. The V call is TRBV28, the J call TRBJ1-5; D is ambiguous. Trimming took 4 bases from V and 6 from J, leaving 13 bases between them. This CDR3 has 14 amino acids. Germline-derived CDR1 and CDR2 are MDHEN and SYDVKM.

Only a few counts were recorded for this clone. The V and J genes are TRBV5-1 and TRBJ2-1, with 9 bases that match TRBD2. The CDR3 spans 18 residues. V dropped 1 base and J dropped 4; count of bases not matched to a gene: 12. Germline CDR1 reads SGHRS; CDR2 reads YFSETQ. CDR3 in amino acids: CASSLTGAAGGLYNEQFF. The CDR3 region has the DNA TGCGCCAGCAGCTTGACCGGAGCAGCGGGAGGCCTGTACAATGAGCAGTTCTTC.

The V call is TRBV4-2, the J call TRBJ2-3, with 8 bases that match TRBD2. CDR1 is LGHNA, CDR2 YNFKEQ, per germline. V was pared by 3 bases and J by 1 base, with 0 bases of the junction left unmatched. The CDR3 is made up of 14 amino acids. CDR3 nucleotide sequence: TGTGCCAGCAGCCAGCGGGAGGGCACAGATACGCAGTATTTT. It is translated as CASSQREGTDTQYF.

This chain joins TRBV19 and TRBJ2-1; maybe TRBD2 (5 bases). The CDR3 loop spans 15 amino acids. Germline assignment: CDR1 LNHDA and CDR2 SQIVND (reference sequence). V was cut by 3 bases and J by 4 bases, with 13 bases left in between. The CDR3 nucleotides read TGTGCCAGTAGTATCAACAGCGGAGTTTACAATGAGCAGTTCTTC. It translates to CASSINSGVYNEQFF.

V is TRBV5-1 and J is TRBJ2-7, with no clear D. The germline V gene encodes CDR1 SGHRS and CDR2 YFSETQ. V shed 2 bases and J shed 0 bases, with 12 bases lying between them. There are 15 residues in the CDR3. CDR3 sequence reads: CASSFSWLSSYEQYF. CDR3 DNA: TGCGCCAGCAGCTTTTCCTGGTTGAGCTCCTACGAGCAGTACTTC.

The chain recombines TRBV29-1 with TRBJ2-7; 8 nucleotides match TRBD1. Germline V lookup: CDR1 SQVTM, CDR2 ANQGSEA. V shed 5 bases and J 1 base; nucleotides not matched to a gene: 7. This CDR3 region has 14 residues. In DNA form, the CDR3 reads TGCAGCGTTTTGGGGACAGGTCCTTCCTACGAGCAGTACTTC. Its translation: CSVLGTGPSYEQYF.

Here the CDR3 reads CASSFQGPSGANVLTF. The CDR3 DNA follows: TGTGCCAGCAGTTTTCAGGGCCCCTCTGGGGCCAACGTCCTGACTTTC. V gene TRBV27 combines with J gene TRBJ2-6, with TRBD1 as a possible D gene (5 bases). Germline V CDR1 and CDR2: MNHEY, SMNVEV (reference sequence). Trimming took 3 bases from V and 0 from J, leaving 9 bases between them. The CDR3 spans 16 residues.

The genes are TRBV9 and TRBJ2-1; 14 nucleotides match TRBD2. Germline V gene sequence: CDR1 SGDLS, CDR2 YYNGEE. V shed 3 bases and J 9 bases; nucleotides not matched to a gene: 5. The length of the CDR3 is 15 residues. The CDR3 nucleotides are TGTGCCAGCAGCGCCCGACTAGCGGGAGGGCCTGAGCAGTTCTTC. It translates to CASSARLAGGPEQFF.

CDR3 sequence: CASSSQGHEQYF. Written as DNA, the CDR3 is TGTGCCAGCAGCTCACAGGGCCACGAGCAGTACTTC. The genes are TRBV28 and TRBJ2-7; D is possibly TRBD1 (6 bases). Germline V lookup: CDR1 MDHEN, CDR2 SYDVKM. This CDR3 region has 12 residues. The ends were cut back, 6 bases at V and 5 bases at J, with 11 bases in the middle.

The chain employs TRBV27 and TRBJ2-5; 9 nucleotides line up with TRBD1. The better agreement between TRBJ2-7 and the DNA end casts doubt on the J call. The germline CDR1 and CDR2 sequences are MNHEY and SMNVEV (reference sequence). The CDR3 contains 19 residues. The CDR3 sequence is CASSFRKFILGQGAHEQYF. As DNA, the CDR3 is TGTGCCAGCAGTTTCCGGAAGTTCATACTGGGACAGGGTGCCCACGAGCAGTACTTC.

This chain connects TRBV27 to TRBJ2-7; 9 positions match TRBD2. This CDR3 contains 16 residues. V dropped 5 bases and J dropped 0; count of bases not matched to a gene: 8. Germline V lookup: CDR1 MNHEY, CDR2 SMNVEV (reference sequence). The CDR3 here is CASSRIRTSASYEQYF. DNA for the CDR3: TGTGCCAGCAGTCGGATACGGACTAGCGCCTCCTACGAGCAGTACTTC.

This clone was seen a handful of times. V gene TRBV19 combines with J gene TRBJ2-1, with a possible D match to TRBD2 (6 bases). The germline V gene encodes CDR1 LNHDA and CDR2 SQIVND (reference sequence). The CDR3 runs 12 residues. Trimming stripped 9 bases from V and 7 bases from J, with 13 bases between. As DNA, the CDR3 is TGTGCCAGCTCGGGACTCATTAATGAGCAGTTCTTC. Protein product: CASSGLINEQFF.

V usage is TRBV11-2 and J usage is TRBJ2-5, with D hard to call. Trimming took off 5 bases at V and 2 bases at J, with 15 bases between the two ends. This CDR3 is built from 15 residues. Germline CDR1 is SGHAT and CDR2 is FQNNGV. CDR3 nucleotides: TGTGCCAGCAGCCGAGTAGCTAGACCTCAAGAGACCCAGTACTTC. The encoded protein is CASSRVARPQETQYF.

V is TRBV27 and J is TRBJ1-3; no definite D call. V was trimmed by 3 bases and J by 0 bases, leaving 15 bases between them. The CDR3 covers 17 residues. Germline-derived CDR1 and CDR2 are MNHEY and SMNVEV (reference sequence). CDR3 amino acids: CASSFGETTSSGNTIYF. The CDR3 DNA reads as TGTGCCAGCAGTTTCGGAGAGACTACCTCCTCTGGAAACACCATATATTTT.

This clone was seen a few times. As DNA, the CDR3 is TGTGCCAGCAGCCTAGGAGGGACCTCTGGGGCCAACGTCCTGACTTTC. This gives the protein CASSLGGTSGANVLTF. V gene TRBV5-6 combines with J gene TRBJ2-6, with TRBD2 as a possible D gene (6 bases). Deletions cut 4 bases from V and 0 bases from J, with 11 bases between. The germline gives CDR1 SGHDT, CDR2 YYEEEE. This CDR3 has 16 residues.

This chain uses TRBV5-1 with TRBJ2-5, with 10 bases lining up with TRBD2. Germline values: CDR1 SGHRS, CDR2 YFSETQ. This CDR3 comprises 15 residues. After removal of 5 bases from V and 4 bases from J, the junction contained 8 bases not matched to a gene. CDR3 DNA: TGCGCCAGCAGGAACACCCTAGCGGGAGTAGAGACCCAGTACTTC. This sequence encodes CASRNTLAGVETQYF.

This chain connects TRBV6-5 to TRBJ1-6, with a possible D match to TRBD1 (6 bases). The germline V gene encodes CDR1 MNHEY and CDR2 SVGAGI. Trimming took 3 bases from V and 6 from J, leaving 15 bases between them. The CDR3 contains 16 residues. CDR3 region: CASSYLGQPSNSPLHF. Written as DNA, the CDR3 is TGTGCCAGCAGTTATCTTGGACAGCCTAGTAATTCACCCCTCCACTTT.

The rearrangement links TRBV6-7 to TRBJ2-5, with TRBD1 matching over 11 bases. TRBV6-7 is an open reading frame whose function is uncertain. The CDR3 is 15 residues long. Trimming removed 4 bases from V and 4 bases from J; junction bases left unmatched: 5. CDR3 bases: TGTGCCAGCAGTTTGGGGGACAGGGGGGGAGAGACCCAGTACTTC. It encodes CASSLGDRGGETQYF.

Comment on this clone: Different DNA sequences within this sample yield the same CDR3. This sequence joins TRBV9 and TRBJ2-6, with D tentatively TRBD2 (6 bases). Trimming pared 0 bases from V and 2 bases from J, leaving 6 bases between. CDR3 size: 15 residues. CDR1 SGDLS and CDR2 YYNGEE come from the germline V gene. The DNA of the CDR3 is TGTGCCAGCAGCGTAGCGGGGGCTGGGGCCAACGTCCTGACTTTC. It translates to CASSVAGAGANVLTF.

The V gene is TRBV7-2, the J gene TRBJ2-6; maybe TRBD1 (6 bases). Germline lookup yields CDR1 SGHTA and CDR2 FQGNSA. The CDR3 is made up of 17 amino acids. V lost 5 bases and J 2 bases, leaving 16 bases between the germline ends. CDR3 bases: TGTGCCAGCAGCCCGTTTTTAAGGACAGCTGGGGCCAACGTCCTGACTTTC. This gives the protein CASSPFLRTAGANVLTF.

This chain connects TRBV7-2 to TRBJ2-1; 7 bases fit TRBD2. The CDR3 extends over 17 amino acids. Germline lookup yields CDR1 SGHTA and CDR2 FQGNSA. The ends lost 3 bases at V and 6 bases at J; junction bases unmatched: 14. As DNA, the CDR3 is TGTGCCAGCAGCTTCTACCCCGTCAGCGGGGCCGTCAATGAGCAGTTCTTC. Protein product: CASSFYPVSGAVNEQFF.

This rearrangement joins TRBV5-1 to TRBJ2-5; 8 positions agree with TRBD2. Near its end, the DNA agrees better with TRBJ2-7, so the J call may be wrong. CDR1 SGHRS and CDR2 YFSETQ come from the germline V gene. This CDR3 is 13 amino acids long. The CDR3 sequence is CASSLPSGYEQYF. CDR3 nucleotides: TGCGCCAGCAGCTTGCCTAGCGGGTACGAGCAGTACTTC.

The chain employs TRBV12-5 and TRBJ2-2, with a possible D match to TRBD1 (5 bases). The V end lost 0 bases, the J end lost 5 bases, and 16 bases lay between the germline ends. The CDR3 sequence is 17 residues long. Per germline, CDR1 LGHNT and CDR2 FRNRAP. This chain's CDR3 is CASGLVRQGRDTGELFF. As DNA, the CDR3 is TGTGCTAGTGGTTTGGTACGGCAAGGCAGGGATACCGGGGAGCTGTTTTTT.

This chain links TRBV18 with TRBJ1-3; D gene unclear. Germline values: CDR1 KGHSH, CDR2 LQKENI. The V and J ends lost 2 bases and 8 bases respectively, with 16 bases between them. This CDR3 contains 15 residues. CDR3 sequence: CASSPRNGRGDTIYF. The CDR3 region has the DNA TGTGCCAGCTCACCAAGGAACGGCCGCGGCGACACCATATATTTT.

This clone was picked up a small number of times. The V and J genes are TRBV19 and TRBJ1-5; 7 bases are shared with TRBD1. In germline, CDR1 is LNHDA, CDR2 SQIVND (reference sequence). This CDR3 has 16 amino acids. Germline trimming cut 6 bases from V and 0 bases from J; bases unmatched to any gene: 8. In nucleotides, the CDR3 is TGTGCCAGTAGAACGACAGGGCGGTTTAGCAATCAGCCCCAGCATTTT. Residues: CASRTTGRFSNQPQHF.

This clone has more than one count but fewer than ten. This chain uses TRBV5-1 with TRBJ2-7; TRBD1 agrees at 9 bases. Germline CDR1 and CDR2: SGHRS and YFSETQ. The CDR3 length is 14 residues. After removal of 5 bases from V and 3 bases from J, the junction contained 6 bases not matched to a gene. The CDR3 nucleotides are TGCGCCAGCAGTCTGGACAGGGGAATCTACGAGCAGTACTTC. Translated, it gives CASSLDRGIYEQYF.

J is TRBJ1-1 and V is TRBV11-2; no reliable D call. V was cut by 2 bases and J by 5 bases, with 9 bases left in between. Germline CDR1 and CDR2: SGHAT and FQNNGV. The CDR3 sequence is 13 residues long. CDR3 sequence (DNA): TGTGCCAGCAGCTTATTGGAGGCTACTGAAGCTTTCTTT. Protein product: CASSLLEATEAFF. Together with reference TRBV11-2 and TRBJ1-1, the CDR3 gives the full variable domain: EAGVAQSPRYKIIEKRQSVAFWCNPISGHATLYWYQQILGQGPKLLIQFQNNGVVDDSQLPKDRFSAERLKGVDSTLKIQPAKLEDSAVYLCASSLLEATEAFFGQGTRLTVV.

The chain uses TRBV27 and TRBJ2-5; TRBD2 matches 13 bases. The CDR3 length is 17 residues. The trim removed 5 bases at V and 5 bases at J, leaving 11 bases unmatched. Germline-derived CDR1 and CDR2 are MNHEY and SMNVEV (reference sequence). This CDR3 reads CASSPGTSGTGLETQYF. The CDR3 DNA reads TGTGCCAGCAGTCCAGGGACTAGCGGGACGGGCCTGGAGACCCAGTACTTC.

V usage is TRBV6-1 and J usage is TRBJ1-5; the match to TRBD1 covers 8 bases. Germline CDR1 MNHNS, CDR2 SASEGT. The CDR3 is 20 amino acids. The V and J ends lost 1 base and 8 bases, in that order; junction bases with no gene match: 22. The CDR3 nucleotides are TGTGCCAGCAGTGAAGGGTCAGGGCGCTTCGGGCAGGGGGCAAGGGAGCCCCAGCATTTT. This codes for CASSEGSGRFGQGAREPQHF.

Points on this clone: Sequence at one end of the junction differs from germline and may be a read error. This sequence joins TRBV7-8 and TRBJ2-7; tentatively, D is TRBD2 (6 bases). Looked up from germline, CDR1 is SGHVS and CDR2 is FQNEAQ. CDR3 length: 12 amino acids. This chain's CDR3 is CASSLRDSTKNF. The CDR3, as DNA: TGTGCCAGCAGCCTCCGGGACTCCACCAAGAACTTC.